The 11 T cell receptor beta chains below come from one sample, sequenced in a study of T cells after yellow fever vaccination (dated by TCRdb to between 2017 and 2020). Explained via the paper, the treatment or condition label denotes: live attenuated yellow fever vaccine strain. Library preparation used 5' RACE. TCRdb lists the instrument as Illumina NovaSeq 6000. TCRdb's own reprocessing of the public reads used fastp at Q25 and MiXCR and kept productive beta chains. CDR3 protein sequences are deduplicated, and each keeps its most common genes and DNA. Within this sample are some 340,000 distinct CDR3 sequences, with 4.1% of them counted one time only. The ten top clones hold around 24% of the sample. Specimen: PBMCs, collected 5 days after the yellow fever booster vaccination. All receptors derive from a man between 18 and 35 years old who received the YFV17D yellow fever vaccine.

This clonotype has ten or more counts. This sequence joins TRBV29-1 and TRBJ1-2; 10 bases map to TRBD1. J was trimmed by 2 bases and V by 4 bases; bases with no gene match: 1. The V gene's germline CDR1 is SQVTM and CDR2 ANQGSEA. The CDR3 has 13 amino acids. CDR3 residues: CSVGTGGNYGYTF. In DNA, the CDR3 is TGCAGCGTTGGGACAGGGGGAAACTATGGCTACACCTTC.

This clonotype was picked up a small number of times. The rearrangement joins TRBV9 to TRBJ2-3; 9 nucleotides agree with TRBD2. The CDR3 totals 19 residues. V lost 4 bases and J lost 0; bases outside the gene matches: 15. Germline V gene lookup returns CDR1 SGDLS and CDR2 YYNGEE. The CDR3 reads CASSPSLAGPIGSTDTQYF. For the CDR3, the DNA is TGTGCCAGCAGCCCCAGTCTAGCGGGGCCCATCGGGAGCACAGATACGCAGTATTTT.

This clonotype was recorded at least ten times. The chain uses TRBV11-1 and TRBJ1-1, with D possibly TRBD1 on 6 matching bases. Germline V gives CDR1 SGHAT, CDR2 FQDESV (reference sequence). Trimming pared 6 bases from V and 0 bases from J, leaving 17 bases between. This CDR3 comprises 16 residues. The CDR3 loop reads CASSSGNRDMNTEAFF. The CDR3 DNA reads as TGTGCCAGCAGTTCAGGGAACAGGGACATGAACACTGAAGCTTTCTTT.

This clonotype showed up many times. The gene calls are TRBV5-6 and TRBJ2-1, with D uncertain. The CDR3 totals 12 residues. CDR1 and CDR2 (germline): SGHDT, YYEEEE. Trimming pared 4 bases from V and 5 bases from J, leaving 7 bases between. In nucleotides, the CDR3 is TGTGCCAGCAGCGTCGACCACAATGAGCAGTTCTTC. Protein product: CASSVDHNEQFF. Variable domain in full (rest from reference TRBV5-6 and TRBJ2-1): DAGVTQSPTHLIKTRGQQVTLRCSPKSGHDTVSWYQQALGQGPQFIFQYYEEEERQRGNFPDRFSGHQFPNYSSELNVNALLLGDSALYLCASSVDHNEQFFGPGTRLTVL.

Notes on this clonotype: A read error may explain this, as a much larger clone is one base away. This chain connects TRBV6-6 to TRBJ2-7; tentatively, D is TRBD2 (6 bases). Trimming shortened V by 2 bases and J by 7 bases, and 12 bases separated the two germline ends. This CDR3 has 13 amino acids. CDR1 and CDR2 from the germline V gene are MNHNY and SVGAGI (reference sequence). The CDR3 DNA is TGTGCCAGCAGTTACGGTATCCGGGGGGAGCAGTACGTC. Protein: CASSYGIRGEQYV.

The J gene is TRBJ2-5, the V gene TRBV9; D perhaps matches TRBD2 (7 bases). Trimming left V 0 bases short and J 2 bases short, with 17 bases between. The CDR3 extends over 17 amino acids. From germline, CDR1 is SGDLS and CDR2 YYNGEE. The CDR3 bases are TGTGCCAGCAGCGTAGGTCTCGGGGGGCCCATACAAGAGACCCAGTACTTC. Its translation: CASSVGLGGPIQETQYF.

This chain links TRBV29-1 with TRBJ2-3; D gene unclear. The CDR3 has 13 amino acids. V gave up 3 bases and J gave up 1 base, with 8 bases separating them. Germline assignment: CDR1 SQVTM and CDR2 ANQGSEA. Here the CDR3 reads CSVDRYGTDTQYF. The CDR3 coding sequence is TGCAGCGTTGATCGTTACGGCACAGATACGCAGTATTTT.

This clonotype was seen a few times. This chain's CDR3 is CASSSGRRNRNTEAFF. CDR3 in DNA: TGTGCCAGCAGTTCGGGACGGAGAAACCGGAACACTGAAGCTTTCTTT. The chain couples TRBV6-2 or TRBV6-3 to TRBJ1-1; D is perhaps TRBD1 (5 bases). The V end was cut by 4 bases, the J end by 1 base, with 16 bases between. From germline, CDR1 is MNHEY and CDR2 SVGEGT. The CDR3 is 16 residues long.

This clonotype showed up just a few times. This sequence joins TRBV12-3 or TRBV12-4 and TRBJ2-1, with D possibly being TRBD1 (7 bases). The CDR3 runs to 13 residues. V lost 6 bases and J lost 6, with 12 bases in between. The DNA for the CDR3 is TGTGCCAGCAGCCGACAGGGACTCAATGAGCAGTTCTTC. This gives the protein CASSRQGLNEQFF.

The table lists this clonotype with many counts. The chain carries TRBV7-6 and TRBJ2-1; 9 bases align to TRBD2. This CDR3 comprises 14 residues. V was clipped by 5 bases and J by 7 bases; unmatched bases: 6. Germline CDR1 SGHVS, CDR2 FNYEAQ. In nucleotides, the CDR3 is TGTGCCAGCAGCGGGACTAGCCCCGCGAATGAGCAGTTCTTC. Amino acids: CASSGTSPANEQFF.

The chain is built from TRBV7-9 and TRBJ2-2, with 7 bases matching TRBD1. This CDR3 region has 14 residues. The V gene end was trimmed by 5 bases and the J gene end by 7 bases; junction bases not matched to a gene: 7. Per germline, CDR1 SEHNR and CDR2 FQNEAQ (reference sequence). The CDR3 bases are TGTGCCAGCAGCACGACAGGGTCGAACGGGGAGCTGTTTTTT. It is translated as CASSTTGSNGELFF.